This T cell receptor beta chain was sequenced during a study of cytomegalovirus exposure and HLA in healthy donors. In the study overall: Of the donors genotyped, 398 in all, about 82% fell in the Caucasian-associated ancestry cluster.

PCR employed 60 Vbeta and 13 Jbeta primers. Some clones are missing from TCRdb's copy, which holds only in-frame ones; the method was immunoSEQ multiplex PCR. Of roughly 160,000 clones listed, about 80% are singletons. Remarks on this clone: Antigen unknown.

Study-level points and caveats: For most TCR beta V segments, an earlier analysis put the productive rate at about 87% or about 30% of the time. According to the study, 160 or so TCR beta chains were cytomegalovirus-associated.

The CDR3 has 15 residues. Unmatched junction bases numbered 13, after V lost 8 bases and J lost 4 bases. Per germline, CDR1 MDHEN and CDR2 SYDVKM. The source material was PBMCs. The chain carries TRBV28 and TRBJ1-2, with TRBD1 matching 7 bases. This sequence was found in a man in his thirties or forties in good health and CMV-seronegative. In DNA, the CDR3 is TGTGCCAGCGGTGCCCAGGGGGGAGGTTTCTATGGCTACACCTTC. It is translated as CASGAQGGGFYGYTF.